The clone carrying this T cell receptor (beta chain) was detected ten times or more. Its antigen remains unidentified. These data come from a study of CD8 T cells in ankylosing spondylitis. Findings and limits, study-wide: Reportedly, significant enrichment of disease-linked clones occurred in matched ankylosing spondylitis synovial fluid. Several of the motif variants were reported before in synovial fluid and blood from reactive arthritis. In ankylosing spondylitis blood, a motif of seven to nine highly homologous TCR beta variants appeared characteristic.

This CDR3 region has 16 residues. With 4 bases removed from V and 0 bases from J, the gap between germline ends came to 13 bases. The germline gives CDR1 SGHNT, CDR2 YYREEE (reference sequence). TCRdb itself ran the 5' RACE reads through MiXCR, one entry per CDR3 protein. The data show 200,000 to 300,000 distinct CDR3 sequences, roughly 8.6% seen once. This TCR derives from a male donor with ankylosing spondylitis or in good health (not recorded which). The chain links TRBV5-4 to TRBJ1-4, with a weak D call TRBD1 (5 bases). Sequencing was performed on blood, either unsorted or a sorted T cell fraction (not recorded which). The CDR3 coding sequence is TGTGCCAGCAGCCCCTTTGGGGGGACAACTAATGAAAAACTGTTTTTT. Its translation: CASSPFGGTTNEKLFF.